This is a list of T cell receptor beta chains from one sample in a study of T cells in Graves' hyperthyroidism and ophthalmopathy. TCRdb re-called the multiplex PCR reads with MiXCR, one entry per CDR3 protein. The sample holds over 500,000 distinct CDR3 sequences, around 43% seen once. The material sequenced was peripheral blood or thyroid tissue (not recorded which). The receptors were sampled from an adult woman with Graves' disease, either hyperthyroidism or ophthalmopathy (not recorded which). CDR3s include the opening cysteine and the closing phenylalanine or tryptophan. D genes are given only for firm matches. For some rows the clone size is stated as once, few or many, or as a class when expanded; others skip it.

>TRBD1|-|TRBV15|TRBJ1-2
CATSRQGGYGYTF
TGTGCCACCAGCCGACAGGGAGGCTATGGCTACACCTTC
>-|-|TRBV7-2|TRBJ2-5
CASSPEGRVQETQYF
TGCGCCAGCAGCCCAGAAGGAAGGGTTCAAGAGACCCAGTACTTC
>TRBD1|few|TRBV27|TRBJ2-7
CASSLAQGEISYEQYF
TGTGCCAGCAGTTTAGCTCAGGGGGAGATCTCCTACGAGCAGTACTTC
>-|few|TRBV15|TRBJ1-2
CATSTDTFNGYTF
TGTGCCACCAGCACCGACACCTTCAATGGCTACACCTTC
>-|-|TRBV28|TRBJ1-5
CASSHRGANQPQHF
TGTGCCAGCAGCCACCGAGGGGCCAATCAGCCCCAGCATTTT
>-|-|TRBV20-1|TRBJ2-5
CSAPPGSTQYF
TGCAGTGCGCCCCCGGGATCGACCCAGTACTTC
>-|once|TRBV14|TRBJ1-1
CASSLLGGFSDTEAFF
TGTGCCAGCAGCCTCCTTGGGGGGTTCTCAGACACTGAAGCTTTCTTT
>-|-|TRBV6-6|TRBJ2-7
CASSYAGTQSYEQYF
TGTGCCAGCAGTTACGCCGGGACGCAATCCTACGAGCAGTACTTC
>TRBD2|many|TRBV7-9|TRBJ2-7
CASSSTSGRSTYEQYF
TGTGCCAGCAGCTCGACTAGCGGGAGGTCCACCTACGAGCAGTACTTC
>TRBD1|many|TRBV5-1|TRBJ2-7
CASSLGQRSYEQYF
TGCGCCAGCAGCCTGGGACAGCGCTCCTACGAGCAGTACTTC
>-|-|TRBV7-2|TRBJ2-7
CASSGEVLHEQYF
TGTGCCAGCAGCGGAGAGGTCCTCCACGAGCAGTACTTC
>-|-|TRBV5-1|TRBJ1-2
CASSQDSPGNGYTF
TGCGCCAGCAGCCAAGATTCCCCGGGGAATGGCTACACCTTC
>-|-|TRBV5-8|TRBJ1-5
CASSLWGQGRLGNQPQHF
TGTGCCAGCAGCTTGTGGGGCCAGGGGAGATTGGGCAATCAGCCCCAGCATTTT
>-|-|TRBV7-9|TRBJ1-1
CASSHRDIVGRSTEAFF
TGTGCCAGCAGCCACCGGGACATTGTGGGGAGGAGCACTGAAGCTTTCTTT
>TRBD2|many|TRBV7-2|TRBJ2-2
CASSLAFASGGELFF
TGTGCCAGCAGCTTAGCGTTTGCTAGCGGCGGGGAGCTGTTTTTT
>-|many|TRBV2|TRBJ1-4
CASRVGDEKLFF
TGTGCCAGCAGGGTTGGGGATGAAAAACTGTTTTTT
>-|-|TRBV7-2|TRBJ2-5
CASSLIPEQETQYF
TGTGCCAGCAGCTTAATCCCAGAGCAAGAGACCCAGTACTTC
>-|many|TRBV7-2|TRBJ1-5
CASRPNLQSNQPQHF
TGTGCCAGCAGGCCTAACTTACAGTCTAATCAGCCCCAGCATTTT
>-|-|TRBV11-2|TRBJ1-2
CASSSNGGDGYTF
TGTGCCAGCAGCTCAAACGGGGGGGATGGCTACACCTTC
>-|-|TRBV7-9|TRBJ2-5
CASSQGSGRETQYF
TGTGCCAGCAGCCAAGGTTCCGGGAGAGAGACCCAGTACTTC
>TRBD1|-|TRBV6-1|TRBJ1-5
CASRGQGGNQPQHF
TGTGCCAGCAGGGGACAGGGGGGCAATCAGCCCCAGCATTTT
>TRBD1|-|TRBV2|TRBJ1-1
CASSSPRQGWATEAFF
TGTGCCAGCAGTTCCCCAAGACAGGGTTGGGCCACTGAAGCTTTCTTT
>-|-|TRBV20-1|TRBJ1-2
CSAYTRDTTYGYTF
TGCAGTGCTTATACCCGGGACACCACCTATGGCTACACCTTC
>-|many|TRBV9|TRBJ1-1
CASSSGFEAFF
TGTGCCAGCAGCTCCGGCTTTGAAGCTTTCTTT
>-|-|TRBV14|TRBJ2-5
CAGSQETLGPTFF
TGTGCCGGCAGCCAAGAAACCCTCGGTCCCACCTTCTTC
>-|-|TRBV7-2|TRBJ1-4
CASGGQVNEKLFF
TGTGCCAGCGGCGGCCAAGTTAATGAAAAACTGTTTTTT
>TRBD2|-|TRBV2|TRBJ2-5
CASEEGLAGRETQYF
TGTGCCAGCGAGGAGGGACTAGCAGGACGCGAGACCCAGTACTTC
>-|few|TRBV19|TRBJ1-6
CASSIDEAGPLHF
TGTGCCAGTTCAATCGACGAGGCGGGACCCCTCCACTTT
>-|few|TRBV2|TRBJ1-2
CASSEARGNYGYTF
TGTGCCAGCAGTGAAGCGAGGGGGAACTATGGCTACACCTTC
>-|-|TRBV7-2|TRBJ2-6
CASSLATGVYVLTF
TGTGCCAGCAGCTTAGCGACGGGGGTCTACGTCCTGACTTTC
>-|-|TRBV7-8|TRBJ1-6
CASSLMAEHSSYNSPLHF
TGTGCCAGCAGCTTAATGGCGGAGCACAGCTCCTATAATTCACCCCTCCACTTT
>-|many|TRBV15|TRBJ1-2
CATSRDTGNYGYTF
TGTGCCACCAGCAGAGACACGGGAAACTATGGCTACACCTTC
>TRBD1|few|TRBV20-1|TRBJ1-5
CSASADRDQPQHF
TGCAGTGCTAGTGCCGACAGGGACCAGCCCCAGCATTTT
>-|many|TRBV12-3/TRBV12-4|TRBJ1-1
CASSSGVWTEAFF
TGTGCCAGCAGTTCAGGGGTGTGGACTGAAGCTTTCTTT
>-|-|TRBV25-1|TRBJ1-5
CACSAGTVNQPQHF
TGTGCCTGCAGTGCTGGCACGGTTAATCAGCCCCAGCATTTT
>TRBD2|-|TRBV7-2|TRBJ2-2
CASSLARNSGRANEQFF
TGTGCCAGCAGCTTAGCCCGAAACAGCGGGAGGGCCAATGAGCAGTTTTTT
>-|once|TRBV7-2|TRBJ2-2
CASSHSLPGELFF
TGTGCCAGCAGCCACAGCTTACCCGGGGAGCTGTTTTTT
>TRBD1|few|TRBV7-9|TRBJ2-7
CASSPRQGANEQYF
TGTGCCAGCAGCCCCCGGCAGGGGGCAAACGAGCAGTACTTC
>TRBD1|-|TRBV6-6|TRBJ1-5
CASSSQGGSQPQHF
TGTGCCAGCAGCAGTCAGGGGGGAAGTCAGCCCCAGCATTTT
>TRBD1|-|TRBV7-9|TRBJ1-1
CASSLRTGSLNTEAFF
TGTGCCAGCAGCCTAAGGACAGGGAGTTTGAACACTGAAGCTTTCTTT
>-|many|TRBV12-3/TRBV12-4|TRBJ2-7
CASGPTRRTAYEQYF
TGTGCCAGCGGTCCCACCAGACGGACAGCTTACGAGCAGTACTTC
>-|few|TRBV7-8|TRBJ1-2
CASSPGLFYGGYTF
TGTGCCAGCAGCCCCGGCCTCTTCTATGGTGGCTACACCTTC
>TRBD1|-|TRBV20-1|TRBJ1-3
CSARRQGQNTIYF
TGCAGTGCTAGAAGACAGGGCCAAAACACCATATATTTT
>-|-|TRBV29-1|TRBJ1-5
CSVSTGGNQPQHF
TGCAGCGTTTCCACAGGAGGAAATCAGCCCCAGCATTTT
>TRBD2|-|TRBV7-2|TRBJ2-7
CASSLLEPRAPGGNEQYF
TGTGCCAGCAGCTTGTTGGAGCCCCGGGCCCCCGGGGGGAACGAGCAGTACTTC
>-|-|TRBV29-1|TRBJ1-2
CSVDLLHGYTF
TGCAGCGTTGACCTACTCCATGGGTACACCTTC
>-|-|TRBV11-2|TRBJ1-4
CASSPIGLSKLFF
TGTGCCAGCAGTCCCATCGGATTGTCAAAACTGTTTTTT
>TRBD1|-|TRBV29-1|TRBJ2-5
CSLGQGSPNQETQYF
TGCAGCTTGGGACAGGGCTCCCCAAACCAAGAGACCCAGTACTTC
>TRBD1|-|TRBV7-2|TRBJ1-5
CASSWTGGEVQPQHF
TGTGCCAGCAGCTGGACAGGGGGCGAGGTGCAGCCCCAGCATTTT
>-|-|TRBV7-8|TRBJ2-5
CASSLEPWRRETQYF
TGTGCCAGCAGCTTAGAGCCCTGGCGAAGGGAGACCCAGTACTTC
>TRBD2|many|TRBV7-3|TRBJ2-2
CASSPGLAVTGELFF
TGTGCCAGCAGCCCGGGACTAGCGGTCACCGGGGAGCTGTTTTTT
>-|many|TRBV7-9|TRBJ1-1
CASSPNLKNTEAFF
TGTGCCAGCAGCCCCAACCTCAAGAACACTGAAGCTTTCTTT